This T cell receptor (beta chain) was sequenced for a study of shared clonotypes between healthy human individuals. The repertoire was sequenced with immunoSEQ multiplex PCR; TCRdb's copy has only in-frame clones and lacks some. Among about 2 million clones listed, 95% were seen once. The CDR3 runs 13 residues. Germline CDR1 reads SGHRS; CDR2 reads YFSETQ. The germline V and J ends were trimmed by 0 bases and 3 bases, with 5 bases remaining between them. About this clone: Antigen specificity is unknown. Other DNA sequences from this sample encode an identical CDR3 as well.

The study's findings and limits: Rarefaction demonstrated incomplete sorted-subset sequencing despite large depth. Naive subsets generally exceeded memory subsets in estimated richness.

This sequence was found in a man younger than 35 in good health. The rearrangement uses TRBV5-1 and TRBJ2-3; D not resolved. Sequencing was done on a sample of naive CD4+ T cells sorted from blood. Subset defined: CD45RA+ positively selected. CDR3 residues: CASSLVGTDTQYF. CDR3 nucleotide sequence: TGCGCCAGCAGCTTGGTCGGGACAGATACGCAGTATTTT.